This T cell receptor beta chain was sequenced in a study of OX40 agonist ivuxolimab in advanced cancers. General study findings and limits: Some patients without response likewise showed low normalized clonal expansion.

CDR3 length equals 13 residues. V lost 3 bases and J lost 6, with 9 bases in between. Germline CDR1 reads SGHRS; CDR2 reads YFSETQ. Comments on this clone: The antigen is unknown.

Assay used: immunoSEQ multiplex PCR; TCRdb lists only in-frame clones, some missing. The data hold some 100,000 clones, with about 90% observed a single time. The chain links TRBV5-1 to TRBJ2-2; tentatively, D is TRBD2 (6 bases). The sample consisted of CD4+ or CD8+ T cells sorted from blood, taken in a trial of the OX40 agonist ivuxolimab. This receptor was identified in an adult with an advanced solid tumor such as melanoma, head and neck, liver or kidney cancer. CDR3 sequence reads: CASSSTSPGELFF. CDR3 bases: TGCGCCAGCAGCTCAACTAGCCCCGGGGAGCTGTTTTTT.